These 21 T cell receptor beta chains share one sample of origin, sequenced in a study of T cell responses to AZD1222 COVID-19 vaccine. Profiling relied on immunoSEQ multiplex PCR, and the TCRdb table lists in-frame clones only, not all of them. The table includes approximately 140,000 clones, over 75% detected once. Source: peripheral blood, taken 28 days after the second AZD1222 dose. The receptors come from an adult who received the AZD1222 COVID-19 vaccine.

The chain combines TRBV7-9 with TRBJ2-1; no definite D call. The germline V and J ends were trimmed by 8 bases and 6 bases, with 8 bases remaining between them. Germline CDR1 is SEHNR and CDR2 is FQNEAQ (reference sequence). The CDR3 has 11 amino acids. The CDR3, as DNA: TGTGCCAGCGCCGACGCCAATGAGCAGTTCTTC. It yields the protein CASADANEQFF.

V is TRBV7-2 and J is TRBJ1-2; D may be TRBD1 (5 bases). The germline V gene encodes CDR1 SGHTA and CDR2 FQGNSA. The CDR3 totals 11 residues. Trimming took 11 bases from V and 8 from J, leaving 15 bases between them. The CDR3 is CASRGERGYTF. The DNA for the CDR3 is TGTGCCTCGAGGGGAGAGAGGGGCTACACCTTC.

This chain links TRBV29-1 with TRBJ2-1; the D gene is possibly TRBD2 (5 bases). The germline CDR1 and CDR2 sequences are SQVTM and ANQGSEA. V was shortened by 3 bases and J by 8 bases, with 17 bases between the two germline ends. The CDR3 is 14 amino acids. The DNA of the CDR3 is TGCAGCGTTGAGGAAAGAGGGAGTCCCTATGAGCAGTTCTTC. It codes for CSVEERGSPYEQFF.

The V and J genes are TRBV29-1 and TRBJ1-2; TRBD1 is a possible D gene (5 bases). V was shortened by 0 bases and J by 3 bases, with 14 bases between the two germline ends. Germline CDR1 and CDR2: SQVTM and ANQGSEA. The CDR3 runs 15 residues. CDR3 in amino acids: CSVEDGGSAHYGYTF. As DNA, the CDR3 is TGCAGCGTTGAAGATGGGGGGTCGGCTCACTATGGCTACACCTTC.

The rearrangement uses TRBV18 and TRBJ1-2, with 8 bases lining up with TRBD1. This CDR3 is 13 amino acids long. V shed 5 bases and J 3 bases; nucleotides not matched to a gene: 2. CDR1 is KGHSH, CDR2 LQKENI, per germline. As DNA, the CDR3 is TGTGCCAGCTCAGAGGGACAGGACTATGGCTACACCTTC. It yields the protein CASSEGQDYGYTF.

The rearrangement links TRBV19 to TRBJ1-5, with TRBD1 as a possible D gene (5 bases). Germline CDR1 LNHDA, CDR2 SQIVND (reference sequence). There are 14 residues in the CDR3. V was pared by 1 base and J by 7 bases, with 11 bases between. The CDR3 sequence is CASSIVAGPQPQHF. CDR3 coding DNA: TGTGCCAGTAGTATAGTTGCAGGGCCCCAGCCCCAGCATTTT.

The CDR3 loop reads CASSPGRDRTYEQYF. CDR3 in DNA: TGTGCCAGCAGCCCAGGGAGGGATAGGACCTACGAGCAGTACTTC. The chain uses TRBV3-1 (or the pseudogene TRBV3-2) and TRBJ2-7, with 7 bases identical to TRBD2. This CDR3 is 15 amino acids long. J lost 2 bases, V lost 4 bases, and 8 bases had no gene match. Germline-derived CDR1 and CDR2 are LGHDT and YNNKEL (reference sequence).

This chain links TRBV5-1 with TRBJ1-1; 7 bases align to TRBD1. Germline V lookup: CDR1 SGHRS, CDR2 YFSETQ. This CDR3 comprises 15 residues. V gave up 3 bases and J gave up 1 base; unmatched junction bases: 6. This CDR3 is CASSSMTGKNTEAFF. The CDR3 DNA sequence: TGCGCCAGCAGCTCCATGACAGGGAAGAACACTGAAGCTTTCTTT.

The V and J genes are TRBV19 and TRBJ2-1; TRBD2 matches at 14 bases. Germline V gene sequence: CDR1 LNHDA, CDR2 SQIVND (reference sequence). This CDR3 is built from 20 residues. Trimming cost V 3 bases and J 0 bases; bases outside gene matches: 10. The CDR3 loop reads CASSIWGGLAGGSSYNEQFF. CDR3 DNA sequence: TGTGCCAGTAGTATTTGGGGCGGACTAGCGGGGGGTAGCTCCTACAATGAGCAGTTCTTC.

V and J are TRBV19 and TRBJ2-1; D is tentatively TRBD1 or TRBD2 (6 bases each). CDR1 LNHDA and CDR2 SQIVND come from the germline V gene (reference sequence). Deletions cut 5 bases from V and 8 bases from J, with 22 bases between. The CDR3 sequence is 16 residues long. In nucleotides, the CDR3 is TGTGCCAGTAGTCTTGTATGGGGGGCGCGTAGGGATGAGCAGTTCTTC. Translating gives CASSLVWGARRDEQFF.

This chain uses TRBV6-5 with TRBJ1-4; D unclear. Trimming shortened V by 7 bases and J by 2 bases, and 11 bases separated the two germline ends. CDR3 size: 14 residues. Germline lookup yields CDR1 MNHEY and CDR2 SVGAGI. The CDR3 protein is CASTTDRTNEKLFF. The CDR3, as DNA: TGTGCCAGCACAACGGACCGGACTAATGAAAAACTGTTTTTT.

CDR3 nucleotides: TGCGCCAGCAGCTTGGATCGGGGCACTGAAGCTTTCTTT. Protein product: CASSLDRGTEAFF. The chain carries TRBV5-1 and TRBJ1-1; no reliable D call. This CDR3 has 13 residues. Looked up from germline, CDR1 is SGHRS and CDR2 is YFSETQ. V dropped 0 bases and J dropped 4 bases, with 7 bases sitting between them.

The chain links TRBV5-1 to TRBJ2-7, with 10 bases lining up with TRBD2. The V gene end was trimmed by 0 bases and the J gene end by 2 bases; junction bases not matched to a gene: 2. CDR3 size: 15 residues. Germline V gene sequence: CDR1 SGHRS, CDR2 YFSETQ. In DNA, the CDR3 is TGCGCCAGCAGCTTGGCCCTAGCGGGAGCCTACGAGCAGTACTTC. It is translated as CASSLALAGAYEQYF. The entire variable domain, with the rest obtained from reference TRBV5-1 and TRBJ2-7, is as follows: KAGVTQTPRYLIKTRGQQVTLSCSPISGHRSVSWYQQTPGQGLQFLFEYFSETQRNKGNFPGRFSGRQFSNSRSEMNVSTLELGDSALYLCASSLALAGAYEQYFGPGTRLTVT.

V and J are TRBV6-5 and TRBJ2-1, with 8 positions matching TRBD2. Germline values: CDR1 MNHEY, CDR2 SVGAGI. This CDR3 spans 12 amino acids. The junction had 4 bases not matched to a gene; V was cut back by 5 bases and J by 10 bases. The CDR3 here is CASSLRGGEQFF. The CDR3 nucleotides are TGTGCCAGCAGTCTCCGGGGGGGAGAGCAGTTCTTC.

CDR3 residues: CASSYVGEQYF. As DNA, the CDR3 is TGTGCCAGCAGTTATGTTGGTGAGCAGTACTTC. The V and J genes are TRBV6-5 and TRBJ2-7; D uncertain. Per the germline V gene, CDR1 is MNHEY and CDR2 is SVGAGI. The CDR3 runs 11 residues. With 3 bases removed from V and 7 bases from J, the gap between germline ends came to 7 bases.

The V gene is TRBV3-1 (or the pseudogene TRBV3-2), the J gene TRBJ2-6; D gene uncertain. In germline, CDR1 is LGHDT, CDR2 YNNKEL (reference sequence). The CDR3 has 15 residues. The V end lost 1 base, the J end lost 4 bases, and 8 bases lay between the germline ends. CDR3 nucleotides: TGTGCCAGCAGCCAAGTGAGTTCCGGGGCCAACGTCCTGACTTTC. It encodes CASSQVSSGANVLTF.

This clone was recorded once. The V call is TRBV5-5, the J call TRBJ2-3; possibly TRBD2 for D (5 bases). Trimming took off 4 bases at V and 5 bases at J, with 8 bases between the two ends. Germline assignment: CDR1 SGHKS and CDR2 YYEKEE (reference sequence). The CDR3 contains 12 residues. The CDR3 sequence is CASSPEGDTQYF. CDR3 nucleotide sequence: TGTGCCAGCAGCCCCGAGGGAGATACGCAGTATTTT.

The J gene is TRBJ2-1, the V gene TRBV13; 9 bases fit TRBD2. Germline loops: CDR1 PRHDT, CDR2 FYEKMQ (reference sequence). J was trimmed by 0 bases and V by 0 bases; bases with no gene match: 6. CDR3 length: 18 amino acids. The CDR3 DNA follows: TGTGCCAGCAGCTTAGGACTAGCGGGCCTTAGCTCCTACAATGAGCAGTTCTTC. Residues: CASSLGLAGLSSYNEQFF.

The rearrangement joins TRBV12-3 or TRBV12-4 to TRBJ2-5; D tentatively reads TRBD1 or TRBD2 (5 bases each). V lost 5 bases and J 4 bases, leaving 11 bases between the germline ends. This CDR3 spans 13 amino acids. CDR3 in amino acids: CASSGTWGETQYF. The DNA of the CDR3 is TGTGCCAGCAGTGGGACGTGGGGAGAGACCCAGTACTTC.

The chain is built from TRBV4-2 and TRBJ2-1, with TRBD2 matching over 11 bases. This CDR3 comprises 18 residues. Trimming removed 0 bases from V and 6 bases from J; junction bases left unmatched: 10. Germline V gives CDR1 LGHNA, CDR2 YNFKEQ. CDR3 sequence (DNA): TGTGCCAGCAGCCAAGATGGTCTAGCGGGAGGTTCACGCAATGAGCAGTTCTTC. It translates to CASSQDGLAGGSRNEQFF.

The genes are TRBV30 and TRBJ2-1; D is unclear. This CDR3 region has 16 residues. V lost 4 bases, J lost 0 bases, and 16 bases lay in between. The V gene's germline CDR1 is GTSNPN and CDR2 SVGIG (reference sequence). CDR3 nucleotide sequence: TGTGCCTGGACTCCACCCCCAGGTAGCTCCTACAATGAGCAGTTCTTC. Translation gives CAWTPPPGSSYNEQFF.